These 28 T cell receptor beta chains originate from one sample sequenced in a study of cytomegalovirus exposure and HLA in healthy donors. The PCR had 60 Vbeta and 13 Jbeta primers. This table comes from immunoSEQ multiplex PCR, and its TCRdb copy is limited to in-frame clones, with some not included. Altogether 90,000 to 150,000 clones are present, 63% being singletons, with the ten largest covering roughly 10%. Material for sequencing was PBMCs. These receptors were obtained from a man in his forties in good health and CMV-seropositive.

The chain uses TRBV19 and TRBJ1-2, with D hard to call. The CDR3 has 14 amino acids. Trimming stripped 3 bases from V and 3 bases from J, with 11 bases between. Germline lookup yields CDR1 LNHDA and CDR2 SQIVND (reference sequence). The CDR3 nucleotides are TGTGCCAGTAGTATGAACGGTCGAGACTATGGCTACACCTTC. It yields the protein CASSMNGRDYGYTF. The full variable domain, rest sourced from reference TRBV19 and TRBJ1-2, is DGGITQSPKYLFRKEGQNVTLSCEQNLNHDAMYWYRQDPGQGLRLIYYSQIVNDFQKGDIAEGYSVSREKKESFPLTVTSAQKNPTAFYLCASSMNGRDYGYTFGSGTRLTVV.

The chain couples TRBV19 to TRBJ2-1; 9 positions agree with TRBD1. Germline CDR1 and CDR2: LNHDA and SQIVND (reference sequence). The CDR3 consists of 19 residues. Unmatched junction bases numbered 17, after V lost 8 bases and J lost 0 bases. The CDR3 DNA is TGTGCCAGTCGAGGACAGGGGTGGGCGGGGACCAGCTCCTACAATGAGCAGTTCTTC. This gives the protein CASRGQGWAGTSSYNEQFF.

This chain uses TRBV19 with TRBJ1-6; D call uncertain. Germline CDR1 is LNHDA and CDR2 is SQIVND (reference sequence). This CDR3 has 13 residues. V was pared by 3 bases and J by 7 bases, with 7 bases between. DNA of the CDR3: TGTGCCAGTAGTATCGGTCCGAATTCACCCCTCCACTTT. This gives the protein CASSIGPNSPLHF.

V usage is TRBV4-1 and J usage is TRBJ1-3, with TRBD1 identical over 10 bases. Germline V gene sequence: CDR1 MGHRA, CDR2 YSYEKL. This CDR3 is 16 amino acids long. The V gene end was trimmed by 2 bases and the J gene end by 3 bases; junction bases not matched to a gene: 4. The DNA for the CDR3 is TGCGCCAGCAGCCAAATCGGGACAGGGGTTGGAAACACCATATATTTT. The encoded protein is CASSQIGTGVGNTIYF.

The rearrangement uses TRBV11-2 and TRBJ2-2, with 8 positions matching TRBD2. This CDR3 is built from 13 residues. Germline V gene data show CDR1 as SGHAT and CDR2 as FQNNGV. V shed 5 bases and J 5 bases; nucleotides not matched to a gene: 1. The CDR3 here is CASSRGGTGELFF. The CDR3 DNA sequence: TGTGCCAGCAGCCGGGGGGGTACCGGGGAGCTGTTTTTT.

The rearrangement uses TRBV19 and TRBJ2-5, with a possible D match to TRBD2 (5 bases). The germline CDR1 and CDR2 sequences are LNHDA and SQIVND (reference sequence). The V and J ends lost 1 base and 5 bases respectively, with 14 bases between them. This CDR3 has 15 amino acids. The CDR3 sequence: CASSIGGLSRETQYF. The CDR3 DNA follows: TGTGCCAGTAGTATAGGTGGACTGTCTAGGGAGACCCAGTACTTC.

This rearrangement joins TRBV29-1 to TRBJ2-5, with a weak D call TRBD1 (5 bases). V was clipped by 3 bases and J by 4 bases, with 15 bases between them. Looked up from germline, CDR1 is SQVTM and CDR2 is ANQGSEA. The CDR3 has 14 amino acids. Here the CDR3 reads CSVDPDSIAETQYF. CDR3 coding DNA: TGCAGCGTTGATCCCGACAGCATTGCAGAGACCCAGTACTTC.

This rearrangement joins TRBV7-9 to TRBJ2-5; D is possibly TRBD1 (5 bases). V lost 3 bases and J 0 bases, leaving 8 bases between the germline ends. The germline gives CDR1 SEHNR, CDR2 FQNEAQ (reference sequence). This CDR3 region has 14 residues. The CDR3 DNA is TGTGCCAGCAGCTTGCAGGGCTACCAAGAGACCCAGTACTTC. Translated, it gives CASSLQGYQETQYF. Filled out from reference TRBV7-9 and TRBJ2-5, the complete variable domain reads DTGVSQNPRHKITKRGQNVTFRCDPISEHNRLYWYRQTLGQGPEFLTYFQNEAQLEKSRLLSDRFSAERPKGSFSTLEIQRTEQGDSAMYLCASSLQGYQETQYFGPGTRLLVL.

The CDR3 DNA is TGTGCCAGCAGTGGAATGACAGGGGGGGAGTACAATGAGCAGTTCTTC. This translates into CASSGMTGGEYNEQFF. The gene calls are TRBV25-1 and TRBJ2-1; TRBD1 matches at 9 bases. The CDR3 extends over 16 amino acids. Germline loops: CDR1 MGHDK, CDR2 SYGVNS. Trimming removed 4 bases from V and 4 bases from J; junction bases left unmatched: 8.

CDR3 in DNA: TGTGCCAGCAGCTTGTGGGAGTCCTATGGCTACACCTTC. It is translated as CASSLWESYGYTF. The rearrangement joins TRBV5-8 to TRBJ1-2, with D unclear. This CDR3 is 13 amino acids long. CDR1 SGHTS and CDR2 YDEGEE come from the germline V gene. Trimming pared 1 base from V and 4 bases from J, leaving 8 bases between. Complete variable domain (other parts from reference TRBV5-8 and TRBJ1-2): EAGVTQSPTHLIKTRGQQATLRCSPISGHTSVYWYQQALGLGLQFLLWYDEGEERNRGNFPPRFSGRQFPNYSSELNVNALELEDSALYLCASSLWESYGYTFGSGTRLTVV.

In its sample, this clone was seen a few times. This rearrangement joins TRBV5-1 to TRBJ1-2; 9 bases align to TRBD1. The germline V gene encodes CDR1 SGHRS and CDR2 YFSETQ. V lost 5 bases to trimming and J lost 4 bases; unmatched junction nucleotides: 6. The CDR3 loop spans 14 amino acids. The CDR3 coding sequence is TGCGCCAGCAGGTCGGGACAGGGTTCCTATGGCTACACCTTC. Protein sequence: CASRSGQGSYGYTF. The complete variable domain, with remaining parts taken from reference TRBV5-1 and TRBJ1-2, reads KAGVTQTPRYLIKTRGQQVTLSCSPISGHRSVSWYQQTPGQGLQFLFEYFSETQRNKGNFPGRFSGRQFSNSRSEMNVSTLELGDSALYLCASRSGQGSYGYTFGSGTRLTVV.

The rearrangement joins TRBV7-9 to TRBJ2-7, with D tentatively TRBD2 (5 bases). V shed 5 bases and J shed 3 bases, with 14 bases lying between them. CDR3 length equals 14 residues. In germline, CDR1 is SEHNR, CDR2 FQNEAQ (reference sequence). The CDR3: CASSPPGTHYEQYF. The CDR3 DNA reads as TGTGCCAGCAGCCCGCCGGGAACCCACTACGAGCAGTACTTC.

The rearrangement uses TRBV7-7 and TRBJ2-3; 8 bases map to TRBD2. The CDR3 sequence is 15 residues long. Germline lookup yields CDR1 SSHAT and CDR2 FNYEAQ (reference sequence). V dropped 1 base and J dropped 3; count of bases not matched to a gene: 3. CDR3 nucleotides: TGTGCCAGCAGCTTAGGTAGCGGGGTTACAGATACGCAGTATTTT. Residues: CASSLGSGVTDTQYF.

V and J are TRBV10-3 and TRBJ2-1, with TRBD2 identical over 11 bases. This CDR3 contains 16 residues. With 0 bases clipped from V and 9 bases from J, the junction kept 7 bases outside the gene matches. Germline V gene lookup returns CDR1 ENHRY and CDR2 SYGVKD. CDR3 bases: TGTGCCATCAGTGAGTCAGTGCTAGCGGGAGGAAGTGAGCAGTTCTTC. It encodes CAISESVLAGGSEQFF.

This chain links TRBV27 with TRBJ1-5; tentatively, D is TRBD1 (5 bases). Germline lookup yields CDR1 MNHEY and CDR2 SMNVEV (reference sequence). The CDR3 has 14 amino acids. V lost 5 bases and J lost 0, with 8 bases in between. This CDR3 is CASSAGSSNQPQHF. The DNA of the CDR3 is TGTGCCAGCAGTGCAGGGTCTAGCAATCAGCCCCAGCATTTT.

The rearrangement joins TRBV29-1 to TRBJ2-1; 7 nucleotides align to TRBD1. This CDR3 comprises 15 residues. V was clipped by 1 base and J by 5 bases; unmatched bases: 8. Germline CDR1 and CDR2: SQVTM and ANQGSEA. The CDR3 sequence is CSVEVIGTVNNEQFF. The CDR3 DNA follows: TGCAGCGTTGAAGTCATCGGGACAGTCAACAATGAGCAGTTCTTC.

V usage is TRBV27 and J usage is TRBJ1-6, with D possibly TRBD1 on 6 matching bases. V was clipped by 3 bases and J by 6 bases, with 6 bases between them. The germline gives CDR1 MNHEY, CDR2 SMNVEV (reference sequence). CDR3 length: 13 amino acids. The CDR3 spells CASSLDSNSPLHF. In DNA form, the CDR3 reads TGTGCCAGCAGTTTGGACAGTAATTCACCCCTCCACTTT.

V is TRBV19 and J is TRBJ1-6; 9 nucleotides line up with TRBD1. The CDR3 runs to 19 residues. Germline V CDR1 and CDR2: LNHDA, SQIVND (reference sequence). The trim removed 3 bases at V and 3 bases at J, leaving 12 bases unmatched. The CDR3 loop reads CASSIAGTGIRGYNSPLHF. CDR3 bases: TGTGCCAGTAGTATCGCCGGGACAGGGATTCGTGGCTATAATTCACCCCTCCACTTT.

V gene TRBV19 combines with J gene TRBJ1-5; TRBD1 matches at 7 bases. CDR3 length: 15 residues. V dropped 7 bases and J dropped 4; count of bases not matched to a gene: 10. Germline assignment: CDR1 LNHDA and CDR2 SQIVND (reference sequence). The CDR3 sequence is CASTTTGRSNQPQHF. CDR3 coding DNA: TGTGCCAGTACCACGACAGGGAGGAGTAATCAGCCCCAGCATTTT.

The chain carries TRBV4-1 and TRBJ1-2, with D maybe TRBD1 (6 bases). V lost 0 bases and J 4 bases, leaving 9 bases between the germline ends. The CDR3 has 14 amino acids. CDR1 and CDR2 (germline): MGHRA, YSYEKL. In DNA, the CDR3 is TGCGCCAGCAGCCAAGATCGAGGGGGCTATGGCTACACCTTC. Residues: CASSQDRGGYGYTF.

This clone was recorded a few times. V usage is TRBV4-1 and J usage is TRBJ1-2, with D possibly matching TRBD1 (5 bases). V was shortened by 11 bases and J by 4 bases, with 14 bases between the two germline ends. The germline gives CDR1 MGHRA, CDR2 YSYEKL. The CDR3 covers 12 residues. The CDR3 nucleotides read TGCGCCGCCGCAACAGGCAGCTATGGCTACACCTTC. This sequence encodes CAAATGSYGYTF.

This chain uses TRBV11-2 with TRBJ2-7, with D possibly TRBD2 on 6 matching bases. The germline CDR1 and CDR2 sequences are SGHAT and FQNNGV. This CDR3 region has 14 residues. Trimming took 4 bases from V and 2 from J, leaving 12 bases between them. This CDR3 reads CASSSGGGTYEQYF. CDR3 DNA sequence: TGTGCCAGCAGCTCAGGAGGCGGGACCTACGAGCAGTACTTC. Together with reference TRBV11-2 and TRBJ2-7, the CDR3 gives the full variable domain: EAGVAQSPRYKIIEKRQSVAFWCNPISGHATLYWYQQILGQGPKLLIQFQNNGVVDDSQLPKDRFSAERLKGVDSTLKIQPAKLEDSAVYLCASSSGGGTYEQYFGPGTRLTVT.

This clone was seen more than once but under ten times. The chain has TRBV4-1 and TRBJ1-1, with D unresolved. The V gene lost 1 base and the J gene lost 2 bases, with 8 bases spanning the gap. Germline CDR1 reads MGHRA; CDR2 reads YSYEKL. CDR3 length: 14 residues. The CDR3 DNA reads TGCGCCAGCAGCCAAGTTCAGAAAAACACTGAAGCTTTCTTT. It is translated as CASSQVQKNTEAFF.

This sequence joins TRBV5-1 and TRBJ2-1, with TRBD2 as a possible D gene (6 bases). V was pared by 0 bases and J by 7 bases, with 14 bases between. CDR1 SGHRS and CDR2 YFSETQ come from the germline V gene. There are 15 residues in the CDR3. The CDR3 bases are TGCGCCAGCAGCTTGGCCGGGAGCATGGTAAATGAGCAGTTCTTC. Its translation is CASSLAGSMVNEQFF.

This clone was found a few times. J is TRBJ2-3 and V is TRBV28, with TRBD1 identical over 9 bases. V lost 6 bases, J lost 2 bases, and 6 bases stayed unmatched. This CDR3 region has 15 residues. The germline CDR1 and CDR2 sequences are MDHEN and SYDVKM. DNA for the CDR3: TGTGCCAGCAGGTCGGGACAGGGAAACACAGATACGCAGTATTTT. It encodes CASRSGQGNTDTQYF.

This clone showed up just a few times. V and J are TRBV7-9 and TRBJ1-1; 8 bases are a match to TRBD1. The CDR3 sequence is 14 residues long. Germline-derived CDR1 and CDR2 are SEHNR and FQNEAQ (reference sequence). V trimming: 5 bases; J trimming: 6 bases; junction bases outside the gene matches: 8. CDR3 amino acids: CASSPPSGGSEAFF. The DNA of the CDR3 is TGTGCCAGCAGCCCTCCTTCAGGGGGCTCTGAAGCTTTCTTT.

This clone turned up a few times. The chain uses TRBV27 and TRBJ2-1; 9 bases fit TRBD2. The CDR3 runs 17 residues. V lost 5 bases, J lost 9 bases, and 17 bases stayed unmatched. Germline V gene data show CDR1 as MNHEY and CDR2 as SMNVEV (reference sequence). CDR3 amino acids: CASSRPPVASGNREQFF. CDR3 DNA: TGTGCCAGCAGTCGACCGCCTGTTGCTAGCGGGAACCGTGAGCAGTTCTTC.

DNA for the CDR3: TGTGCCAGCAGTCCTCCCTTAGACAGGGTGGGAACTGAAGCTTTCTTT. Protein sequence: CASSPPLDRVGTEAFF. The chain carries TRBV28 and TRBJ1-1, with TRBD1 matching 7 bases. Germline V gives CDR1 MDHEN, CDR2 SYDVKM. The CDR3 spans 16 residues. With V trimmed by 5 bases and J by 5 bases, 14 bases remained unmatched. Drawing the rest from reference TRBV28 and TRBJ1-1, the complete variable domain is DVKVTQSSRYLVKRTGEKVFLECVQDMDHENMFWYRQDPGLGLRLIYFSYDVKMKEKGDIPEGYSVSREKKERFSLILESASTNQTSMYLCASSPPLDRVGTEAFFGQGTRLTVV.